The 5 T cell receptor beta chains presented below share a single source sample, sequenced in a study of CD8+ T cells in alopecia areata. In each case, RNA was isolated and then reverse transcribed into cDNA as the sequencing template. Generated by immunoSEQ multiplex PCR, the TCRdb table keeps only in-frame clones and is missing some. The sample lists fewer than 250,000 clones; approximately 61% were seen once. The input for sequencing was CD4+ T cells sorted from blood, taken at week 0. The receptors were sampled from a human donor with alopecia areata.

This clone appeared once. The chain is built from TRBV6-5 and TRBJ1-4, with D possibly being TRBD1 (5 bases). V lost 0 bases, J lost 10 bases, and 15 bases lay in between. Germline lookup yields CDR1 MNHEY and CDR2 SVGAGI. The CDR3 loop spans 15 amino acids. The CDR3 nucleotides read TGTGCCAGCAGTTACTCCGGGACCCTCGACGGAAAACTGTTTTTT. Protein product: CASSYSGTLDGKLFF.

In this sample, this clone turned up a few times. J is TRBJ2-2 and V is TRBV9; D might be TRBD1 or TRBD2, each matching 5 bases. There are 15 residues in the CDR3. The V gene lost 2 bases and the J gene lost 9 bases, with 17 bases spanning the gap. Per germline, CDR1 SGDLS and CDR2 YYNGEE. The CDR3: CASSVPGRGVRELFF. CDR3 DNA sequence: TGTGCCAGCAGCGTGCCTGGACGGGGCGTCCGGGAGCTGTTTTTT. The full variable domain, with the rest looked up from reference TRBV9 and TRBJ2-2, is DSGVTQTPKHLITATGQRVTLRCSPRSGDLSVYWYQQSLDQGLQFLIQYYNGEERAKGNILERFSAQQFPDLHSELNLSSLELGDSALYFCASSVPGRGVRELFFGEGSRLTVL.

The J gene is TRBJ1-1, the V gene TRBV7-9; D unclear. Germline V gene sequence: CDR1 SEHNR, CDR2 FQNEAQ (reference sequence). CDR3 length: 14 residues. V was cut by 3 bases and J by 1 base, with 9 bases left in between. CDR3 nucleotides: TGTGCCAGCAGCTTCGGAATTAAGAACACTGAAGCTTTCTTT. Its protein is CASSFGIKNTEAFF.

CDR3 in DNA: TGTGCCAGCAGTTCCAGACCCTATGGCTACACCTTC. Amino acids: CASSSRPYGYTF. The chain is built from TRBV27 and TRBJ1-2; no clear D. The CDR3 extends over 12 amino acids. The ends were cut back, 4 bases at V and 4 bases at J, with 7 bases in the middle. The V gene's germline CDR1 is MNHEY and CDR2 SMNVEV (reference sequence).

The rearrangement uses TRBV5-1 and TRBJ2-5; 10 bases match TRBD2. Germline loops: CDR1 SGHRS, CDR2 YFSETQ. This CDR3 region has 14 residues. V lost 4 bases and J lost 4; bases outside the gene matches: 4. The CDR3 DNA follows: TGCGCCAGCAGCCCTAGCGGGGGAGGAGAGACCCAGTACTTC. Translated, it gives CASSPSGGGETQYF.